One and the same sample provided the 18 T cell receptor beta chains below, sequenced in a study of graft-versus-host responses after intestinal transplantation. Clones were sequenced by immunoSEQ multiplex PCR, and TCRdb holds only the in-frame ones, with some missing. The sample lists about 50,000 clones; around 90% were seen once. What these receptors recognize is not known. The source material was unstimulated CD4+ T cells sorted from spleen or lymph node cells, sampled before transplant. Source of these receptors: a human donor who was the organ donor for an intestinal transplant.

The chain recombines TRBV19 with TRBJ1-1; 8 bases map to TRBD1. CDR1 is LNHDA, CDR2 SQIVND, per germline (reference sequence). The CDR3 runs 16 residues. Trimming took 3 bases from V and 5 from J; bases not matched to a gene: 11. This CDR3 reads CASSIGTGAEGTEAFF. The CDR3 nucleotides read TGTGCCAGTAGTATCGGGACAGGCGCAGAGGGGACTGAAGCTTTCTTT.

CDR3 nucleotide sequence: TGTGCCAGTTTGTCCGGGACAGGACATTATGGCTACACCTTC. It yields the protein CASLSGTGHYGYTF. The genes are TRBV28 and TRBJ1-2, with 8 nucleotides matching TRBD1. V lost 9 bases to trimming and J lost 5 bases; unmatched junction nucleotides: 11. Germline CDR1 MDHEN, CDR2 SYDVKM. The CDR3 contains 14 residues.

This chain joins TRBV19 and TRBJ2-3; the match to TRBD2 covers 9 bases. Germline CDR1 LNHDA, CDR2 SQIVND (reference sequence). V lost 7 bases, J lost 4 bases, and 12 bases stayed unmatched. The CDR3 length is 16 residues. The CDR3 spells CASTSTSGGGADTQYF. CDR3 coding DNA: TGTGCCAGTACCTCGACTAGCGGAGGAGGAGCAGATACGCAGTATTTT. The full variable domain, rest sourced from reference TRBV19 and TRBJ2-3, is DGGITQSPKYLFRKEGQNVTLSCEQNLNHDAMYWYRQDPGQGLRLIYYSQIVNDFQKGDIAEGYSVSREKKESFPLTVTSAQKNPTAFYLCASTSTSGGGADTQYFGPGTRLTVL.

In nucleotides, the CDR3 is TGTGCCAGCAGCGTGGTGGGACTAGGGGCCTACGAGCAGTACTTC. Residues: CASSVVGLGAYEQYF. The chain carries TRBV11-2 and TRBJ2-7; TRBD2 matches at 8 bases. Per germline, CDR1 SGHAT and CDR2 FQNNGV. The CDR3 length is 15 residues. J lost 2 bases, V lost 5 bases, and 8 bases had no gene match. The full variable domain, in which reference TRBV11-2 and TRBJ2-7 provide the parts outside the CDR3, is EAGVAQSPRYKIIEKRQSVAFWCNPISGHATLYWYQQILGQGPKLLIQFQNNGVVDDSQLPKDRFSAERLKGVDSTLKIQPAKLEDSAVYLCASSVVGLGAYEQYFGPGTRLTVT.

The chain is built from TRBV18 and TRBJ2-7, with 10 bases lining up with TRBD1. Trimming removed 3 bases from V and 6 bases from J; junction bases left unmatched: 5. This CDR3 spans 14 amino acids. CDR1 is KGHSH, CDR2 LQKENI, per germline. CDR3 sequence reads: CASSPTGTGAEQYF. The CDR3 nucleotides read TGTGCCAGCTCACCCACCGGGACAGGGGCCGAGCAGTACTTC.

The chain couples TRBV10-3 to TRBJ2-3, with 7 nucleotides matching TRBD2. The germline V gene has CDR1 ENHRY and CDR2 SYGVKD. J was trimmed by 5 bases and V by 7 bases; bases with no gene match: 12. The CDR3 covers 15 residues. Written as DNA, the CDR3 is TGTGCCATCAACCCGGGGGAGGGAGGTCTAGATACGCAGTATTTT. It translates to CAINPGEGGLDTQYF.

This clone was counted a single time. The CDR3: CASSLTSPPTGGTQYF. The CDR3 DNA is TGTGCCAGCTCACTGACTTCTCCCCCCACCGGCGGTACGCAGTATTTT. This rearrangement joins TRBV18 to TRBJ2-3; no firm D call. CDR3 length: 16 residues. Germline V gene data show CDR1 as KGHSH and CDR2 as LQKENI. Trimming pared 4 bases from V and 8 bases from J, leaving 22 bases between.

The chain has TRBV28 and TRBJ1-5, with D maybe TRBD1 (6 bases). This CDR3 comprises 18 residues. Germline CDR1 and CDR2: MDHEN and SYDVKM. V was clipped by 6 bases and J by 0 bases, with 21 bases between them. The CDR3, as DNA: TGTGCCAGCAGGGCCGGGACACCTGTTTCTTATAGCAATCAGCCCCAGCATTTT. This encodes CASRAGTPVSYSNQPQHF.

The CDR3 coding sequence is TGTGCCAGCAGCCCCCGAAGGACAGTTACCGGGGAGCTGTTTTTT. Translated: CASSPRRTVTGELFF. This rearrangement joins TRBV9 to TRBJ2-2, with TRBD1 as a possible D gene (6 bases). Germline CDR1 SGDLS, CDR2 YYNGEE. The V end was cut by 4 bases, the J end by 5 bases, with 15 bases between. The CDR3 spans 15 residues.

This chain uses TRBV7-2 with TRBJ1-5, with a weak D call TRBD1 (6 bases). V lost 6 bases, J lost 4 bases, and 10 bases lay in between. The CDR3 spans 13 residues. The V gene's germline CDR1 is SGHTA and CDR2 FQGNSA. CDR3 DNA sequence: TGTGCCAGCAGTTACAGGGTGAATCAGCCCCAGCATTTT. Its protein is CASSYRVNQPQHF. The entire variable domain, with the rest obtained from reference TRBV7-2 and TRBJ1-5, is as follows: GAGVSQSPSNKVTEKGKDVELRCDPISGHTALYWYRQSLGQGLEFLIYFQGNSAPDKSGLPSDRFSAERTGGSVSTLTIQRTQQEDSAVYLCASSYRVNQPQHFGDGTRLSIL.

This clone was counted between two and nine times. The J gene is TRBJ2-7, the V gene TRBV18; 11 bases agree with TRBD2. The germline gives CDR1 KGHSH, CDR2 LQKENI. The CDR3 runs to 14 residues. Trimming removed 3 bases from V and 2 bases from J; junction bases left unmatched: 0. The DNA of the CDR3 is TGTGCCAGCTCACCTAGCGGGAGGGCCTACGAGCAGTACTTC. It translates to CASSPSGRAYEQYF.

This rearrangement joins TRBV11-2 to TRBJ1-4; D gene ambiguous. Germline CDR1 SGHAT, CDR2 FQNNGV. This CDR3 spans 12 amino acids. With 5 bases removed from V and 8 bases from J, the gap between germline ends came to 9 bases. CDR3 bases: TGTGCCAGCAGCGTTATCGGGGAAAAACTGTTTTTT. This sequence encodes CASSVIGEKLFF. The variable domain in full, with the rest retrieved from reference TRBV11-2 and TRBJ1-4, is EAGVAQSPRYKIIEKRQSVAFWCNPISGHATLYWYQQILGQGPKLLIQFQNNGVVDDSQLPKDRFSAERLKGVDSTLKIQPAKLEDSAVYLCASSVIGEKLFFGSGTQLSVL.

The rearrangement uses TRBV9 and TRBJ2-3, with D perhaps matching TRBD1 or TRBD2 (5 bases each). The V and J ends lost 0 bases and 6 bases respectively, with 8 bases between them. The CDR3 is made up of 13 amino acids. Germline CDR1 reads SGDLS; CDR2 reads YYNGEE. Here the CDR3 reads CASSVGGFDTQYF. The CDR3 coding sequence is TGTGCCAGCAGCGTAGGGGGGTTTGATACGCAGTATTTT.

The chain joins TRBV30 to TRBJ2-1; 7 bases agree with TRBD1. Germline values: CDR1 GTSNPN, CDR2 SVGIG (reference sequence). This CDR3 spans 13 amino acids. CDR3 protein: CAGKAGGFNEQFF. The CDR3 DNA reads TGTGCGGGCAAGGCAGGGGGTTTCAATGAGCAGTTCTTC. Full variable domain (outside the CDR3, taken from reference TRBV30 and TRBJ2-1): SQTIHQWPATLVQPVGSPLSLECTVEGTSNPNLYWYRQAAGRGLQLLFYSVGIGQISSEVPQNLSASRPQDRQFILSSKKLLLSDSGFYLCAGKAGGFNEQFFGPGTRLTVL.

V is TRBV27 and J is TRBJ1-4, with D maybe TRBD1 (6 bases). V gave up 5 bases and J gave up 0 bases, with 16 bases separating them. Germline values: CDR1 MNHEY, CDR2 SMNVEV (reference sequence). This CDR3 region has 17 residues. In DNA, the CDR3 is TGTGCCAGCAGTCCCCAGTTCCGGACAGCAACTAATGAAAAACTGTTTTTT. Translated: CASSPQFRTATNEKLFF.

CDR3 loop: CASSPRPGETQYF. The CDR3 DNA is TGTGCCAGCAGCCCTCGGCCCGGCGAGACCCAGTACTTC. The chain couples TRBV7-9 to TRBJ2-5, with D uncertain. Trimming took off 5 bases at V and 5 bases at J, with 12 bases between the two ends. CDR1 and CDR2 (germline): SEHNR, FQNEAQ (reference sequence). The CDR3 runs to 13 residues.

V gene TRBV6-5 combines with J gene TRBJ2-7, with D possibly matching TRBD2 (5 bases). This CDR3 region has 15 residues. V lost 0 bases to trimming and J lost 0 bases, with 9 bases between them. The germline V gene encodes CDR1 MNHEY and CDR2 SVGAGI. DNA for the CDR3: TGTGCCAGCAGTTACTCTGCGGGCCGCTCCTACGAGCAGTACTTC. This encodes CASSYSAGRSYEQYF.

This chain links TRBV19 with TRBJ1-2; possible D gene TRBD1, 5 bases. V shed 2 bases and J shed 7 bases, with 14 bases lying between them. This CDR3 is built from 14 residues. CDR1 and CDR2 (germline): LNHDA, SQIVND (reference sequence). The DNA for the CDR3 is TGTGCCAGTAGTATAAGCCGGGGCGACCGTGGCTACACCTTC. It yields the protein CASSISRGDRGYTF.